This TCR beta chain appears in the sequencing data of a study of shared clonotypes between healthy human individuals. This clone was recorded only once. Assay: immunoSEQ multiplex PCR; the TCRdb copy retains only in-frame clones and omits some. The sample includes around 650,000 clones, about 96% of them seen just once. Cells designated naive CD8 were CD45RO-negative and were positively selected for CCR7, with terminally differentiated effector memory CD45RA+ cells excluded. Germline CDR1 is MDHEN and CDR2 is SYDVKM. With V trimmed by 4 bases and J by 0 bases, 10 bases remained unmatched. CDR3 length: 20 amino acids.

The chain has TRBV28 and TRBJ2-2; TRBD2 matches at 14 bases. This TCR was recovered from a woman aged 25 to 39 in good health. The specimen was naive CD8+ T cells sorted from blood. CDR3 sequence (DNA): TGTGCCAGCAGTTCAGAGCTGACTAGCGGGAGGGCGGCGAACACCGGGGAGCTGTTTTTT. Translated: CASSSELTSGRAANTGELFF.